This is a list of T cell receptor beta chains from one sample in a study of patients and donors after allogeneic stem cell transplantation. TCRdb reprocessed the RT-PCR reads via MiXCR and lists one record per CDR3 protein. Among 65,000 to 80,000 distinct CDR3 sequences, around 27% were seen once, and the ten largest hold 26%. The sequenced sample consisted of blood, either unsorted or a sorted T cell fraction (not recorded which). These receptors all come from a human donor who was either an allogeneic HSCT recipient or a stem cell or donor lymphocyte infusion donor (not recorded which). It is not recorded whose cells these are; they may come from a transplant donor. The CDR3 runs from the conserved cysteine through the conserved F or W. D genes are given only for firm matches. Size is stated for part of the rows, as once, few or many counts, or as a class when the clone is expanded.

v_call	clone_size	d_call	j_call	cdr3_aa	cdr3_nt
TRBV18	.	.	TRBJ2-7	CASSSGRSSYEQYF	TGTGCCAGCTCAAGTGGGCGGAGCTCCTACGAGCAGTACTTC
TRBV27	many	.	TRBJ1-6	CASKMVGFGNSPLHF	TGTGCCAGCAAGATGGTTGGATTTGGTAATTCACCCCTCCACTTT
TRBV7-2	.	TRBD1	TRBJ2-2	CASSLAGTGVTGELFF	TGTGCCAGCAGCTTAGCTGGGACAGGGGTCACCGGGGAGCTGTTTTTT
TRBV13	few	.	TRBJ1-1	CASSRGRSNTEAFF	TGTGCCAGCAGCCGGGGGCGGTCGAACACTGAAGCTTTCTTT
TRBV20-1	.	.	TRBJ1-4	CSAREPPGGQGDEKLFF	TGCAGTGCTAGAGAACCCCCCGGTGGGCAGGGAGATGAAAAACTGTTTTTT
TRBV10-3	.	.	TRBJ1-2	CAITGPSNYGYTF	TGTGCCATCACTGGACCGAGTAACTATGGCTACACCTTC
TRBV12-3/TRBV12-4	.	.	TRBJ2-7	CASTARGVRYEQYF	TGTGCCAGCACGGCCAGGGGTGTGAGATACGAGCAGTACTTC
TRBV29-1	few	TRBD2	TRBJ2-5	CSVDLAGVETQYF	TGCAGCGTTGACCTAGCGGGAGTAGAGACCCAGTACTTC
TRBV5-1	.	.	TRBJ1-1	CASSSLPGRGMDTEAFF	TGCGCCAGCAGCTCACTTCCGGGACGGGGGATGGACACTGAAGCTTTCTTT
TRBV5-1	few	.	TRBJ1-1	CASSLVRSLNTEAFF	TGCGCCAGCAGCTTGGTAAGGAGCCTGAACACTGAAGCTTTCTTT
TRBV20-1	.	.	TRBJ2-1	CSASGSPNEQFF	TGCAGTGCTAGCGGGAGCCCCAATGAGCAGTTCTTC